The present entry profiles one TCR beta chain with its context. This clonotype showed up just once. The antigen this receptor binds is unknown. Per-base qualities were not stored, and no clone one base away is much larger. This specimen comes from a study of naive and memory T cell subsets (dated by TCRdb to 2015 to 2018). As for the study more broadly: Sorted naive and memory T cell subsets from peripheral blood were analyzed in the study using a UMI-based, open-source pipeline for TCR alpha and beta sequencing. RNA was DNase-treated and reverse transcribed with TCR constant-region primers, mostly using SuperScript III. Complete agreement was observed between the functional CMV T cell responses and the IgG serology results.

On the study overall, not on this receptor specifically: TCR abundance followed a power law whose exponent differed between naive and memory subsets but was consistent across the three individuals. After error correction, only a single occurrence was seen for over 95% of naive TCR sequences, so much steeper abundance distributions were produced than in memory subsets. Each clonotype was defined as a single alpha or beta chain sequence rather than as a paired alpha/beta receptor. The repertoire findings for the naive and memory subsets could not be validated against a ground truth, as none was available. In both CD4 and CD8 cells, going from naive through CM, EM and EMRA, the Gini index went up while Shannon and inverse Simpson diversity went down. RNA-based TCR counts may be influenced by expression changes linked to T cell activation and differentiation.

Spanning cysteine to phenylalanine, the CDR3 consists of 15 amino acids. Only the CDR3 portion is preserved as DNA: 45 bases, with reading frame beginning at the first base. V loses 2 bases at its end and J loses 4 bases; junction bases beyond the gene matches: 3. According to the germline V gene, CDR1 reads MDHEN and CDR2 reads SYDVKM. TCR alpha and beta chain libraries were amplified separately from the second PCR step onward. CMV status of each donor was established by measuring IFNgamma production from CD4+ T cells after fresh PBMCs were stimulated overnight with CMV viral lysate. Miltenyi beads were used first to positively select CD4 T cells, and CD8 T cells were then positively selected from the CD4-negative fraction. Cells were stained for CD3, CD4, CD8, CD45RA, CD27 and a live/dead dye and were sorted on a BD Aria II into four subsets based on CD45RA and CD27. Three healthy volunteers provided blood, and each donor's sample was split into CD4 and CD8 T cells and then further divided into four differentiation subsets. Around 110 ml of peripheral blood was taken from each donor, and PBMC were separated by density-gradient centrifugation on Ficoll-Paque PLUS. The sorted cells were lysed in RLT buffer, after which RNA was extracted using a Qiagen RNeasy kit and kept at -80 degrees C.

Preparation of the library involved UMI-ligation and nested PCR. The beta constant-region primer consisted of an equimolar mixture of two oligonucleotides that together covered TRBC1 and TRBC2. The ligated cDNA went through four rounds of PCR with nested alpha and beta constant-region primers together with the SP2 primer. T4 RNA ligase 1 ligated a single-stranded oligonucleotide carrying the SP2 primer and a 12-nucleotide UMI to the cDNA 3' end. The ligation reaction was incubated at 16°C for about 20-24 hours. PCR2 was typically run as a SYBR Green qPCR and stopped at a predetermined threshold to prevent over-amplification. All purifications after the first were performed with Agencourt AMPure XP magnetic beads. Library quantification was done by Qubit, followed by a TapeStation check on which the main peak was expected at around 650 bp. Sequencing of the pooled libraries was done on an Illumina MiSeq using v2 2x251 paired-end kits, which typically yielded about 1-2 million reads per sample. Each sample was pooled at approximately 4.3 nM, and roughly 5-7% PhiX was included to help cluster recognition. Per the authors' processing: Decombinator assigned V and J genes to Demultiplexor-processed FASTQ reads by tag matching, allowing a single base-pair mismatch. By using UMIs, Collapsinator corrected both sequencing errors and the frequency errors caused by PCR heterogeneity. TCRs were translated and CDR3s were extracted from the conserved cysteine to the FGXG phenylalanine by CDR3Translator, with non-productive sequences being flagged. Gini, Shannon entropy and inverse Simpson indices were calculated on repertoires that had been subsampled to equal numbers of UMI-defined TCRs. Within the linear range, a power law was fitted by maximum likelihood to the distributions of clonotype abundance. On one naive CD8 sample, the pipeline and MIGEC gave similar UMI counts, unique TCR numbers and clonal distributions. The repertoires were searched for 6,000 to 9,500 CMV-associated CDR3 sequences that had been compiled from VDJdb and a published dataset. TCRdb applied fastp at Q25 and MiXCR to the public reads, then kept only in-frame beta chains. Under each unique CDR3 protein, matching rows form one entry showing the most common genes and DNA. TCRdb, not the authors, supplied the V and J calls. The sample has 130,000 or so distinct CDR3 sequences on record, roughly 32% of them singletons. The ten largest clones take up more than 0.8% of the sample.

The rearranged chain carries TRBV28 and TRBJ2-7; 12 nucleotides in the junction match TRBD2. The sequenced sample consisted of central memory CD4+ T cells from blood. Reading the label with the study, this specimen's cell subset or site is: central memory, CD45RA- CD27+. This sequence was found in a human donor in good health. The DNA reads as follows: TGTGCCAGCAGTTTACCGGGACTAGCGGGTTACGAGCAGTACTTC. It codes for CASSLPGLAGYEQYF. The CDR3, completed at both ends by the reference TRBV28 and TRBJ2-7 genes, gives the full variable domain DVKVTQSSRYLVKRTGEKVFLECVQDMDHENMFWYRQDPGLGLRLIYFSYDVKMKEKGDIPEGYSVSREKKERFSLILESASTNQTSMYLCASSLPGLAGYEQYFGPGTRLTVT.